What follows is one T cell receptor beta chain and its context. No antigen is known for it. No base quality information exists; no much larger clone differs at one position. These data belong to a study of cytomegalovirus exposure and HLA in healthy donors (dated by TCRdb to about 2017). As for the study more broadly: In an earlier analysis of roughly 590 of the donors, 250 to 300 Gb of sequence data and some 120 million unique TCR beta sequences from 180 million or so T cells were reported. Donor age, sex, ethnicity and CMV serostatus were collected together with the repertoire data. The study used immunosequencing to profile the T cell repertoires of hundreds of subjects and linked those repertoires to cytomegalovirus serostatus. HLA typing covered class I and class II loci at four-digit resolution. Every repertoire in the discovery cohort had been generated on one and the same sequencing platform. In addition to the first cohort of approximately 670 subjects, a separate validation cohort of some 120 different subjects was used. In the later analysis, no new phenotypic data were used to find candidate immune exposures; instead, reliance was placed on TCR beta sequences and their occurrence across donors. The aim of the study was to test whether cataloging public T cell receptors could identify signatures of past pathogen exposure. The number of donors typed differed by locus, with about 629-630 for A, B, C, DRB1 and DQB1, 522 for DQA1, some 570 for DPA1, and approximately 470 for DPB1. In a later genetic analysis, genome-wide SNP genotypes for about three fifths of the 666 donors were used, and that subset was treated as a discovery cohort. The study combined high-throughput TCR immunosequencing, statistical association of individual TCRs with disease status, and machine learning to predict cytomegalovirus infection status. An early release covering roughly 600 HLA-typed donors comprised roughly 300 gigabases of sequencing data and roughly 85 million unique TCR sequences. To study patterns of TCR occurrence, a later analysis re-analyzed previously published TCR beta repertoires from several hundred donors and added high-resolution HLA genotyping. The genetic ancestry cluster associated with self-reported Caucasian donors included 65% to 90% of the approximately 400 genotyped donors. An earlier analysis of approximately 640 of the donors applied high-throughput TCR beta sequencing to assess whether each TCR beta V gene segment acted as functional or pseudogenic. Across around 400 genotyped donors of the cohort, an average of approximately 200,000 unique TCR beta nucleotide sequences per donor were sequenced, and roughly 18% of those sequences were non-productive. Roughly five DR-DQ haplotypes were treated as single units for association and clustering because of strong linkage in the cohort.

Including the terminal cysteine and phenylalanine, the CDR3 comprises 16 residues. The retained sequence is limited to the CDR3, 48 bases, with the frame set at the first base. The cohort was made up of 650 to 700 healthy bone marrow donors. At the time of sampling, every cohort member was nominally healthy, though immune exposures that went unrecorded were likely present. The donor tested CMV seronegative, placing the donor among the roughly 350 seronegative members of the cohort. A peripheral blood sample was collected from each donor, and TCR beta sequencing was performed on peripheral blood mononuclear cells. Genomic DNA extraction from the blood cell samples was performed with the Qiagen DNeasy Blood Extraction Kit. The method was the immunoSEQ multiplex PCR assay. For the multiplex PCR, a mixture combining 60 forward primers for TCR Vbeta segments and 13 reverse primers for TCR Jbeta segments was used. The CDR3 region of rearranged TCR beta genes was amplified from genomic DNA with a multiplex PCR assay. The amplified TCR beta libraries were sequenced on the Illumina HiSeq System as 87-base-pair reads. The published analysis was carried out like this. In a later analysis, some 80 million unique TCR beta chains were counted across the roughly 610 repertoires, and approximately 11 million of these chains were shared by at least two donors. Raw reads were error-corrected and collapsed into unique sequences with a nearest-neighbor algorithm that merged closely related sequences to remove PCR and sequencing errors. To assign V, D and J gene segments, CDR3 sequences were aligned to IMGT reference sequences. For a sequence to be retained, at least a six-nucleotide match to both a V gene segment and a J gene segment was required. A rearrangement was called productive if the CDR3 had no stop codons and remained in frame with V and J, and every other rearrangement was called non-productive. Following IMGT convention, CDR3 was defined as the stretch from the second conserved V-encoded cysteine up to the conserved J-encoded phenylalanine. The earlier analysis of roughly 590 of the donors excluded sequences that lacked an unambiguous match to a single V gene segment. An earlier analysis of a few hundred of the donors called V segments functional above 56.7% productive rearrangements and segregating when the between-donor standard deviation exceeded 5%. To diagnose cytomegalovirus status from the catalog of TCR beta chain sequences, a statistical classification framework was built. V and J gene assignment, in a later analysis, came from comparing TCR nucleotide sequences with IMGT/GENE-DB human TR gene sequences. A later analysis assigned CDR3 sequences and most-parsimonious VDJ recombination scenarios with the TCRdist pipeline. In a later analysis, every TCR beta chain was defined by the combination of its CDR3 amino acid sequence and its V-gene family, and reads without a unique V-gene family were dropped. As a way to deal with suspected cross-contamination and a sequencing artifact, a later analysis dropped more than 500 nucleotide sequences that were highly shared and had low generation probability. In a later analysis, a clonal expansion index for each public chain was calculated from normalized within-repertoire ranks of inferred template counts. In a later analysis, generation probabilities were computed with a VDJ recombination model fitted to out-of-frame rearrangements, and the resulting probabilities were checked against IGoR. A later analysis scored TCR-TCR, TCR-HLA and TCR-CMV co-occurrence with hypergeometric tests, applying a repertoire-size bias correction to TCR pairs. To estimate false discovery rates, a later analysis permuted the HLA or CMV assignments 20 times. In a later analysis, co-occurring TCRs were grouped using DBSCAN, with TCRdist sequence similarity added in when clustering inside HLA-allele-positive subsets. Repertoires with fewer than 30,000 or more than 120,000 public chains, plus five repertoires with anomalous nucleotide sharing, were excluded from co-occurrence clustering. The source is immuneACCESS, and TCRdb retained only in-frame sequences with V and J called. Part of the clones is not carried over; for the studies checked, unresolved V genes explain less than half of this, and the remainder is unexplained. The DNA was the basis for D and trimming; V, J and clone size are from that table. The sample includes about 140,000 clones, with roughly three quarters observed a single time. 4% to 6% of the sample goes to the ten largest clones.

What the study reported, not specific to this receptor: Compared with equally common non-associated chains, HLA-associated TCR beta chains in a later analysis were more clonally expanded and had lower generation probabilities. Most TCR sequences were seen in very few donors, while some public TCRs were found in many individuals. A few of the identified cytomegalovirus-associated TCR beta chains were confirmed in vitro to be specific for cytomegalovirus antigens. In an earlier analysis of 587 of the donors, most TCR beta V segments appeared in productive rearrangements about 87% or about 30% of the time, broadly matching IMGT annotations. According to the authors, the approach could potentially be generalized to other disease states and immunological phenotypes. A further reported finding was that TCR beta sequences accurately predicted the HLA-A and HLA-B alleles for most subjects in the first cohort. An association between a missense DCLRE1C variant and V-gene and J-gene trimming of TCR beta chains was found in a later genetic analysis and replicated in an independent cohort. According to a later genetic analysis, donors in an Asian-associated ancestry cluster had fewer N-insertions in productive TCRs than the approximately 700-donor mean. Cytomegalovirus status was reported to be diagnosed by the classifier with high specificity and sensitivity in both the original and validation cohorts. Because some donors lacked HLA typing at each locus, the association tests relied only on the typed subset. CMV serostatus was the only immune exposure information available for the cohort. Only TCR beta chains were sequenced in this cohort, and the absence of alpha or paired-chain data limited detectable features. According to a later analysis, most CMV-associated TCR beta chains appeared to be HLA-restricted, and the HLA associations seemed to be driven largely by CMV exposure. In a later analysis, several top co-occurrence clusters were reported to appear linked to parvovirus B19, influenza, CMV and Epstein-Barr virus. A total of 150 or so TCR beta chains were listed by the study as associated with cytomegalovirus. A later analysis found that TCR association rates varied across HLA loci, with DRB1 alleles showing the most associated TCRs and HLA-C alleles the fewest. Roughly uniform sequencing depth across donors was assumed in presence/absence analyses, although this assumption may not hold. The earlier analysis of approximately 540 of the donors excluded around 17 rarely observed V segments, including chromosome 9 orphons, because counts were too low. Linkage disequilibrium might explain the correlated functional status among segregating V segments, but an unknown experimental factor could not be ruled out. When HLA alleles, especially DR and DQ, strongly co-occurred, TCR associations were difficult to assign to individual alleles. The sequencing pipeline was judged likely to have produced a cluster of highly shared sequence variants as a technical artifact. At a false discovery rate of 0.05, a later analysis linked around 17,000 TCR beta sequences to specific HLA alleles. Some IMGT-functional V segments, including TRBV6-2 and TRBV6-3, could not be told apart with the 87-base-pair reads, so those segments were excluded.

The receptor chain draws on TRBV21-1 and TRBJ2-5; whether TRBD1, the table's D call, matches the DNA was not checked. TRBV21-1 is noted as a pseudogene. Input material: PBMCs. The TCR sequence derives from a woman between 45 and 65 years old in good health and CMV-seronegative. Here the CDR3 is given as CASSKALLTQDETQYF. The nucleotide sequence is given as TGTGCCAGCAGCAAAGCGCTACTCACGCAGGATGAGACCCAGTACTTC.